This is a list of T cell receptor beta chains from one sample in a study of human T cells and chemical hapten exposure. In TCRdb, the RACE reads were re-called with MiXCR into one record per CDR3 protein. Of 80,000 to 100,000 distinct CDR3 sequences listed, over 8% are singletons. Input material: whole blood. These receptors were taken from a female donor in good health. Some clones in this sample may be carry-over from other donors' samples. CDR3s leave out the opening cysteine and the closing phenylalanine or tryptophan.

TRBJ2-5 | TRBV29-1 | SVFPSGSETQY
TRBJ2-3 | TRBV6-6 | ASSPPGRVENTQY
TRBJ1-1 | TRBV10-3 | AISESTGNTEAF
TRBJ2-1 | TRBV7-3 | ASSPGIYNEQF
TRBJ2-1 | TRBV3-1 | ASSQAHAGGPYNEQF
TRBJ1-1 | TRBV9 | ASDSPPTGATEAF
TRBJ2-5 | TRBV5-1 | ASSLEDSARETQY
TRBJ1-1 | TRBV15 | ATSRDPKELEAF
TRBJ2-7 | TRBV3-1 | ASNPSGRDYEQY
TRBJ1-5 | TRBV20-1 | SASGQGKQPQH
TRBJ1-4 | TRBV19 | ASTPPGFSNEKLF
TRBJ2-5 | TRBV3-1 | ASSHLTGTAYQETQY